Presented here are 23 T cell receptor beta chains from one specimen sequenced in a study of T cells in Graves' hyperthyroidism and ophthalmopathy. Template material for amplifying TCR beta CDR3 regions consisted of RNA transcripts. RT-PCR in the first round (using the HTBI primer set) targeted the TCR CDR3. TCRdb fed the multiplex PCR reads into MiXCR, producing one record per CDR3 protein. The data contain approximately 380,000 distinct CDR3 sequences, roughly 19% of them singletons. The sequencing input was blood. These receptors all stem from a young woman with Graves' hyperthyroidism.

This clonotype occurred many times. This rearrangement joins TRBV10-3 to TRBJ1-3; 7 bases map to TRBD1. CDR3 size: 16 residues. The germline V gene encodes CDR1 ENHRY and CDR2 SYGVKD. Trimming at V came to 5 bases and at J to 4 bases, leaving 11 bases not matched to a gene. The CDR3 loop reads CAISRQGKAAGNTIYF. The CDR3 nucleotides read TGTGCCATCAGTAGACAGGGAAAGGCGGCGGGAAACACCATATATTTT.

Ten or more counts support this clonotype. The chain is built from TRBV20-1 and TRBJ1-1; D is unclear. V was shortened by 5 bases and J by 3 bases, with 13 bases between the two germline ends. This CDR3 contains 13 residues. Germline V gene sequence: CDR1 DFQATT, CDR2 SNEGSKA (reference sequence). DNA of the CDR3: TGCAGTGCTGCCCGGACGGCCGACACTGAAGCTTTCTTT. Translated: CSAARTADTEAFF.

This clonotype was counted many times. The chain recombines TRBV3-1 with TRBJ2-2; D is possibly TRBD2 (6 bases). In germline, CDR1 is LGHDT, CDR2 YNNKEL (reference sequence). V was clipped by 2 bases and J by 0 bases, with 25 bases between them. This CDR3 is built from 21 residues. As DNA, the CDR3 is TGTGCCAGCAGCCAATTCTTCCCCCACGAAGAAGTAGCGGCGAACACCGGGGAGCTGTTTTTT. This sequence encodes CASSQFFPHEEVAANTGELFF.

This clonotype was seen ten or more times. The V call is TRBV27, the J call TRBJ1-1; D is perhaps TRBD1 (6 bases). Germline CDR1 and CDR2: MNHEY and SMNVEV (reference sequence). The CDR3 totals 15 residues. The V end lost 1 base, the J end lost 0 bases, and 9 bases lay between the germline ends. This CDR3 reads CASSLYQGMNTEAFF. The DNA for the CDR3 is TGTGCCAGCAGTTTATACCAGGGGATGAACACTGAAGCTTTCTTT.

The chain couples TRBV5-4 to TRBJ2-7, with D perhaps TRBD2 (6 bases). Germline loops: CDR1 SGHNT, CDR2 YYREEE (reference sequence). The CDR3 extends over 17 amino acids. V lost 3 bases and J 0 bases, leaving 19 bases between the germline ends. The CDR3 here is CASSWGVGAASSYEQYF. The CDR3 DNA sequence: TGTGCCAGCAGCTGGGGGGTTGGCGCGGCGAGCTCCTACGAGCAGTACTTC.

This clonotype was detected ten times or more. The chain recombines TRBV13 with TRBJ2-2; perhaps TRBD1 as D (5 bases). Germline V CDR1 and CDR2: PRHDT, FYEKMQ (reference sequence). V lost 5 bases and J lost 3, with 10 bases in between. CDR3 length equals 14 residues. Here the CDR3 reads CASSRRQHTGELFF. DNA of the CDR3: TGTGCCAGCAGCCGACGACAGCACACCGGGGAGCTGTTTTTT.

At least ten counts were recorded for this clonotype. V is TRBV11-2 and J is TRBJ2-7; 8 bases match TRBD2. V trimming: 4 bases; J trimming: 3 bases; junction bases outside the gene matches: 11. The V gene's germline CDR1 is SGHAT and CDR2 FQNNGV. The CDR3 is 16 residues long. The CDR3 DNA is TGTGCCAGCAGCTCGGAGGCGGGGGGCCTCCTCTACGAGCAGTACTTC. Its translation is CASSSEAGGLLYEQYF.

This clonotype was found many times. The gene calls are TRBV6-4 and TRBJ1-5; 8 bases fit TRBD1. V gave up 3 bases and J gave up 2 bases; unmatched junction bases: 12. This CDR3 spans 18 amino acids. The germline CDR1 and CDR2 sequences are MRHNA and SNTAGT. The CDR3 coding sequence is TGTGCCAGCAGTGAGTCGCAGGGGGCACAGGAGGGCAATCAGCCCCAGCATTTT. It encodes CASSESQGAQEGNQPQHF.

The V and J genes are TRBV7-2 and TRBJ1-2; D is undetermined. The CDR3 spans 15 residues. Looked up from germline, CDR1 is SGHTA and CDR2 is FQGNSA. The V gene lost 1 base and the J gene lost 2 bases, with 11 bases spanning the gap. CDR3 bases: TGTGCCAGCAGCTTAGTCACAGTAGCCAACTATGGCTACACCTTC. Translating it yields CASSLVTVANYGYTF.

This clonotype was seen at least ten times. The chain combines TRBV3-1 with TRBJ1-1, with a weak D call TRBD1 (5 bases). CDR1 LGHDT and CDR2 YNNKEL come from the germline V gene (reference sequence). V gave up 8 bases and J gave up 7 bases, with 14 bases separating them. This CDR3 is 12 amino acids long. The CDR3 DNA follows: TGTGCCAGCGGTCCGGGGGGGGGTGAAGCTTTCTTT. Residues: CASGPGGGEAFF.

The chain combines TRBV5-1 with TRBJ2-7, with 10 bases that match TRBD2. CDR1 is SGHRS, CDR2 YFSETQ, per germline. V trimming: 2 bases; J trimming: 0 bases; junction bases outside the gene matches: 20. The CDR3 consists of 21 residues. The DNA of the CDR3 is TGCGCCAGCAGCTTATTAACCCGAATTAGCACTCTAGCGGGGGCCTCCTACGAGCAGTACTTC. This codes for CASSLLTRISTLAGASYEQYF. Full variable domain (remainder filled in from reference TRBV5-1 and TRBJ2-7): KAGVTQTPRYLIKTRGQQVTLSCSPISGHRSVSWYQQTPGQGLQFLFEYFSETQRNKGNFPGRFSGRQFSNSRSEMNVSTLELGDSALYLCASSLLTRISTLAGASYEQYFGPGTRLTVT.

In this sample, this clonotype turned up many times. The rearrangement links TRBV7-2 to TRBJ1-5, with TRBD1 matching over 11 bases. Germline CDR1 reads SGHTA; CDR2 reads FQGNSA. This CDR3 spans 15 amino acids. V lost 5 bases, J lost 6 bases, and 6 bases stayed unmatched. CDR3 region: CASSRTGGDFQPQHF. CDR3 DNA: TGTGCCAGCAGCAGGACAGGGGGCGATTTTCAGCCCCAGCATTTT.

The chain carries TRBV2 and TRBJ2-7; no definite D call. V shed 10 bases and J shed 0 bases, with 13 bases lying between them. The CDR3 sequence is 13 residues long. From germline, CDR1 is SNHLY and CDR2 FYNNEI. CDR3 bases: TGTGCCACCACCCCGACGCGCTCCTACGAGCAGTACTTC. Amino acids: CATTPTRSYEQYF.

At least ten counts were recorded for this clonotype. CDR3 DNA sequence: TGTGCCAGCAGTTCCGGGACAGGGGGTCAGCCCCAGCATTTT. It translates to CASSSGTGGQPQHF. The V and J genes are TRBV2 and TRBJ1-5; 11 nucleotides line up with TRBD1. V dropped 5 bases and J dropped 6; count of bases not matched to a gene: 3. The CDR3 is 14 amino acids. Germline values: CDR1 SNHLY, CDR2 FYNNEI.

This clonotype was counted ten times or more. The chain recombines TRBV20-1 with TRBJ2-7; 9 positions agree with TRBD1. With V trimmed by 5 bases and J by 5 bases, 4 bases remained unmatched. The CDR3 runs 12 residues. Germline V CDR1 and CDR2: DFQATT, SNEGSKA (reference sequence). Written as DNA, the CDR3 is TGCAGTGCTCGAACAGGGGGCCACGAGCAGTACTTC. This translates into CSARTGGHEQYF.

This clonotype appeared many times. This chain joins TRBV19 and TRBJ1-1, with unresolved D. The V end was cut by 1 base, the J end by 3 bases, with 9 bases between. CDR1 LNHDA and CDR2 SQIVND come from the germline V gene (reference sequence). This CDR3 is 14 amino acids long. CDR3 nucleotide sequence: TGTGCCAGTAGTATAGCCGTTCTGGACACTGAAGCTTTCTTT. This sequence encodes CASSIAVLDTEAFF.

J is TRBJ1-2 and V is TRBV10-3; no firm D call. The CDR3 has 12 residues. The germline CDR1 and CDR2 sequences are ENHRY and SYGVKD. The ends were cut back, 3 bases at V and 8 bases at J, with 10 bases in the middle. The CDR3 protein is CAISERTSGYTF. The DNA of the CDR3 is TGTGCCATCAGTGAAAGGACCTCGGGCTACACCTTC.

Many counts were recorded for this clonotype. The chain uses TRBV12-3 or TRBV12-4 and TRBJ2-7; D not certain. CDR3 length equals 13 residues. V was cut by 6 bases and J by 3 bases, with 12 bases left in between. CDR3 residues: CASSLTVRYEQYF. The CDR3 nucleotides read TGTGCCAGCAGCCTCACCGTTCGCTACGAGCAGTACTTC.

There are many counts of this clonotype. The chain recombines TRBV7-6 with TRBJ2-2, with D uncertain. From germline, CDR1 is SGHVS and CDR2 FNYEAQ. CDR3 length: 13 amino acids. V lost 5 bases, J lost 6 bases, and 10 bases lay in between. The CDR3 reads CASSQQVAGELFF. CDR3 DNA sequence: TGTGCCAGCAGCCAGCAAGTGGCCGGGGAGCTGTTTTTT.

CDR3 DNA: TGCAGTGCTAGAGTAGCGGAATACGAGCAGTACTTC. Translated: CSARVAEYEQYF. V gene TRBV20-1 combines with J gene TRBJ2-7, with D maybe TRBD2 (6 bases). The V and J ends lost 1 base and 4 bases respectively, with 8 bases between them. The CDR3 has 12 residues. The germline CDR1 and CDR2 sequences are DFQATT and SNEGSKA (reference sequence).

In this sample, this clonotype turned up many times. This chain uses TRBV30 with TRBJ2-7; unclear D gene. Germline lookup yields CDR1 GTSNPN and CDR2 SVGIG (reference sequence). The ends were cut back, 3 bases at V and 4 bases at J, with 7 bases in the middle. This CDR3 comprises 11 residues. The CDR3 DNA reads TGTGCCTGGAGCTTAGGTTACGAGCAGTACTTC. Protein: CAWSLGYEQYF.

This clonotype was picked up many times. The rearrangement joins TRBV28 to TRBJ1-1; tentative D call: TRBD1 (5 bases). V was trimmed by 5 bases and J by 4 bases, leaving 14 bases between them. The CDR3 is 14 amino acids. Germline CDR1 is MDHEN and CDR2 is SYDVKM. The DNA of the CDR3 is TGTGCCAGCAGTGGGGCACCCCGGGGCACTGAAGCTTTCTTT. This sequence encodes CASSGAPRGTEAFF.

This clonotype was counted many times. V usage is TRBV12-3 or TRBV12-4 and J usage is TRBJ1-6, with 9 bases fitting TRBD1. The CDR3 sequence is 14 residues long. The V and J ends lost 10 bases and 7 bases, in that order; junction bases with no gene match: 8. The CDR3 DNA follows: TGTGCCATTGGGACCGGGACAGGGAATTCACCCCTCCACTTT. It translates to CAIGTGTGNSPLHF.